This T cell receptor (beta chain) was sequenced for a study of T cell responses to AZD1222 COVID-19 vaccine. Study conclusions and caveats: The donor cohort was predominantly white British with a female majority, and clonal diversity may have been underestimated. With dominance at 160-218 and 743-854, vaccine-associated CD4 TCRs spanned spike. In all cases, repertoires were sampled only after the peak T cell response.

A remark on this clone: As yet, its antigen is unknown.

The protocol was immunoSEQ multiplex PCR, while the TCRdb copy is restricted to in-frame clones and leaves out a portion. The data hold approximately 140,000 clones, with approximately 95% observed a single time. This CDR3 comprises 17 residues. Germline CDR1 reads SNHLY; CDR2 reads FYNNEI. V shed 6 bases and J 7 bases; nucleotides not matched to a gene: 11. This receptor was taken from an adult in good health. The sample consisted of peripheral blood, taken on day 0 of MenACWY control vaccination. This chain joins TRBV2 and TRBJ2-3; 15 bases map to TRBD2. CDR3 loop: CASSLTRTSGRANTQYF. The CDR3 nucleotides read TGTGCCAGCAGCCTAACACGGACTAGCGGGAGGGCGAATACGCAGTATTTT.